Described below is a single T cell receptor beta chain sequence and its context. The target antigen is unknown. These data belong to a study of cytomegalovirus exposure and HLA in healthy donors. The study, taken as a whole, reports: Follow-up analysis later connected one missense variant in DCLRE1C with trimming of TCR beta V- and J-genes.

13 Jbeta primers and 60 Vbeta primers were used for the PCR. The method was immunoSEQ multiplex PCR; TCRdb's version includes in-frame clones alone and lacks a portion of them. The table shows tens of thousands of clones, with 80% to 90% occurring only once. This CDR3 has 17 residues. Germline V gene data show CDR1 as PRHDT and CDR2 as FYEKMQ (reference sequence). V gave up 0 bases and J gave up 4 bases, with 19 bases separating them. This chain uses TRBV13 with TRBJ2-7; perhaps TRBD1 as D (6 bases). The sample taken for sequencing was PBMCs. The receptor comes from a man aged 30 to 39 in good health and CMV-seropositive. CDR3 protein: CASSLGAQGSSRYEQYF. The CDR3 DNA follows: TGTGCCAGCAGCTTAGGCGCACAGGGCAGCTCCCGATACGAGCAGTACTTC.